Presented here are 16 T cell receptor beta chains from one specimen sequenced in a study of T-cell reconstitution after alpha-beta-depleted transplantation in children. Construction of the TCRbeta library involved unique molecular identifiers. Via MiXCR, TCRdb re-called the PCR reads, giving one row per CDR3 protein. The sample gives roughly 610,000 distinct CDR3 sequences, about 11% of which show up once; approximately 4.1% is in the top ten. The starting material was PBMCs from the stem cell graft donor, obtained from the stem cell graft. Receptors originate from a human donor who donated a stem cell graft to a child with acute myeloid leukemia.

This clonotype has at least ten counts. The chain couples TRBV6-5 to TRBJ2-1; D may be TRBD1 (6 bases). Trimming took 4 bases from V and 9 from J, leaving 13 bases between them. The CDR3 is 13 residues long. From germline, CDR1 is MNHEY and CDR2 SVGAGI. CDR3 DNA sequence: TGTGCCAGCAGTTTATACAGGGAAGCTGAGCAGTTCTTC. Protein product: CASSLYREAEQFF.

The chain has TRBV20-1 and TRBJ1-1; 7 bases agree with TRBD1. The CDR3 has 14 residues. Germline lookup yields CDR1 DFQATT and CDR2 SNEGSKA (reference sequence). V dropped 2 bases and J dropped 4; count of bases not matched to a gene: 7. CDR3 in DNA: TGCAGTGCTAGAAGGGACAGAGGGAGCACTGAAGCTTTCTTT. Amino acid sequence: CSARRDRGSTEAFF.

The chain combines TRBV29-1 with TRBJ1-2; the D gene is possibly TRBD1 (6 bases). CDR1 and CDR2 (germline): SQVTM, ANQGSEA. There are 14 residues in the CDR3. V was cut by 5 bases and J by 7 bases, with 20 bases left in between. CDR3 amino acids: CSVSLGRVGGGYTF. The CDR3 bases are TGCAGCGTTTCTCTTGGCAGGGTAGGGGGTGGCTACACCTTC.

The chain recombines TRBV29-1 with TRBJ2-5; possibly TRBD1 for D (5 bases). The germline V gene encodes CDR1 SQVTM and CDR2 ANQGSEA. There are 16 residues in the CDR3. V was trimmed by 0 bases and J by 1 base, leaving 15 bases between them. In DNA form, the CDR3 reads TGCAGCGTTGAAGAGGGGCCCAGGGTACTCCAAGAGACCCAGTACTTC. Translating gives CSVEEGPRVLQETQYF.

The genes are TRBV9 and TRBJ2-2, with D possibly matching TRBD2 (5 bases). The CDR3 consists of 15 residues. V was cut by 0 bases and J by 4 bases, with 10 bases left in between. Germline-derived CDR1 and CDR2 are SGDLS and YYNGEE. CDR3 amino acids: CASSVGVASTGELFF. CDR3 DNA sequence: TGTGCCAGCAGCGTAGGGGTAGCGAGCACCGGGGAGCTGTTTTTT.

Notes on this clonotype: This may arise from a read error, as a much more abundant clone is one base away. In nucleotides, the CDR3 is TGTGCCAGCAGGGGACCAGCGGGAGGGCCTAGCACAGATACGCAGTATTTT. It encodes CASRGPAGGPSTDTQYF. The rearrangement links TRBV6-1 to TRBJ2-3, with 10 bases identical to TRBD2. The CDR3 is 17 residues long. From germline, CDR1 is MNHNS and CDR2 SASEGT. Unmatched junction bases numbered 9, after V lost 6 bases and J lost 0 bases.

This chain connects TRBV5-1 to TRBJ1-1, with a weak D call TRBD1 (5 bases). This CDR3 is 16 amino acids long. In germline, CDR1 is SGHRS, CDR2 YFSETQ. Deletions cut 3 bases from V and 1 base from J, with 16 bases between. CDR3 amino acids: CASSYRRDLRNTEAFF. DNA for the CDR3: TGCGCCAGCAGCTACCGCAGGGACTTAAGGAACACTGAAGCTTTCTTT.

The sample holds a few counts of this clonotype. The chain has TRBV7-9 and TRBJ2-1; 10 nucleotides agree with TRBD2. This CDR3 comprises 15 residues. Germline lookup yields CDR1 SEHNR and CDR2 FQNEAQ (reference sequence). J was trimmed by 3 bases and V by 4 bases; bases with no gene match: 3. The CDR3 DNA follows: TGTGCCAGCAGCTCAAGCGGGAGGGACTACAATGAGCAGTTCTTC. Encoded protein: CASSSSGRDYNEQFF.

The V and J genes are TRBV12-3 or TRBV12-4 and TRBJ2-7; the D is unclear. This CDR3 spans 13 amino acids. The ends were cut back, 6 bases at V and 2 bases at J, with 11 bases in the middle. This CDR3 is CASRTTQTYEQYF. The CDR3 DNA sequence: TGTGCCAGCAGAACGACTCAGACCTACGAGCAGTACTTC.

This clonotype was seen a few times. V gene TRBV10-3 combines with J gene TRBJ2-5; 8 positions match TRBD1. Germline V lookup: CDR1 ENHRY, CDR2 SYGVKD. The CDR3 sequence is 14 residues long. V was pared by 7 bases and J by 2 bases, with 6 bases of the junction left unmatched. CDR3 bases: TGTGCCATCACGGACAGGGAATTACAAGAGACCCAGTACTTC. Amino acid sequence: CAITDRELQETQYF.

There are many counts of this clonotype. This chain links TRBV24-1 with TRBJ2-2, with TRBD1 identical over 7 bases. Looked up from germline, CDR1 is KGHDR and CDR2 is SFDVKD. This CDR3 is 13 amino acids long. Trimming cost V 8 bases and J 6 bases; bases outside gene matches: 5. CDR3 in amino acids: CATTKTGSGELFF. The CDR3 DNA sequence: TGTGCCACCACGAAGACAGGGTCCGGGGAGCTGTTTTTT.

There are a few counts of this clonotype. V and J are TRBV28 and TRBJ2-5; unclear D gene. The CDR3 is 13 residues long. From germline, CDR1 is MDHEN and CDR2 SYDVKM. Between the trimmed V and J ends, which lost 6 bases and 4 bases, there was a span of 12 bases. CDR3 nucleotides: TGTGCCAGCAGGGCAATCATAGGAGAGACCCAGTACTTC. Protein product: CASRAIIGETQYF. The variable domain in full, with the rest retrieved from reference TRBV28 and TRBJ2-5, is DVKVTQSSRYLVKRTGEKVFLECVQDMDHENMFWYRQDPGLGLRLIYFSYDVKMKEKGDIPEGYSVSREKKERFSLILESASTNQTSMYLCASRAIIGETQYFGPGTRLLVL.

This clonotype has a handful of counts. The J gene is TRBJ1-3, the V gene TRBV4-2, with D tentatively TRBD1 (5 bases). The V gene's germline CDR1 is LGHNA and CDR2 YNFKEQ. Between the trimmed V and J ends, which lost 0 bases and 3 bases, there was a span of 12 bases. The CDR3 totals 16 residues. CDR3 sequence reads: CASSQDLPRGGNTIYF. The CDR3 DNA is TGTGCCAGCAGCCAAGATCTCCCAAGGGGTGGAAACACCATATATTTT.

The table lists this clonotype with a few counts. V is TRBV5-1 and J is TRBJ2-5; TRBD2 matches at 14 bases. The J segment lost 5 bases and the V segment lost 4 bases, leaving 7 bases of the junction unmatched. The CDR3 covers 16 residues. Looked up from germline, CDR1 is SGHRS and CDR2 is YFSETQ. The chain's CDR3 is CASSPTGLAGVETQYF. The CDR3 bases are TGCGCCAGCAGCCCTACGGGACTAGCGGGAGTGGAGACCCAGTACTTC.

This clonotype was picked up many times. V usage is TRBV6-5 and J usage is TRBJ2-7; D is uncertain. Looked up from germline, CDR1 is MNHEY and CDR2 is SVGAGI. The CDR3 runs to 11 residues. Trimming pared 4 bases from V and 5 bases from J, leaving 6 bases between. CDR3 bases: TGTGCCAGCAGTTTGAGGAACGAGCAGTACTTC. Translated: CASSLRNEQYF.

This clonotype has a handful of counts. The chain joins TRBV20-1 to TRBJ2-1; a possible D gene is TRBD1 (6 bases). Germline CDR1 reads DFQATT; CDR2 reads SNEGSKA (reference sequence). CDR3 length: 13 residues. V was shortened by 6 bases and J by 0 bases, with 9 bases between the two germline ends. The CDR3 region is CSAQGHSYNEQFF. The CDR3, as DNA: TGCAGTGCCCAGGGGCACTCCTACAATGAGCAGTTCTTC.